The subject of this entry is one T cell receptor beta chain. CDR1 LNHDA and CDR2 SQIVND come from the germline V gene (reference sequence). V lost 6 bases and J 4 bases, leaving 13 bases between the germline ends. This CDR3 has 14 amino acids. This specimen comes from a study of control samples from healthy donors and cancer patients. Sequenced by immunoSEQ multiplex PCR; TCRdb stores in-frame clones only, minus some. Of some 120,000 clones listed, around 90% are singletons. This TCR came from a man aged 18 to 30 in good health. The material sequenced was blood. The rearrangement joins TRBV19 to TRBJ1-5, with D maybe TRBD1 (5 bases). The CDR3 DNA follows: TGTGCCAGTAGACCCCCGGGGGAGAATCAGCCCCAGCATTTT. Translated: CASRPPGENQPQHF.